This entry lists 26 T cell receptor beta chains sequenced from one sample in a study of regulatory T cells in long-lasting Graves disease. Time point described: persistent/refractory GD, antithyroid drugs over 5 years with positive TRAb. The TCR library was prepared using RNA isolated from PBMCs. According to the study, TCR beta libraries were built with iRepertoire HTBI primers and CDR3-region Arm-PCR. TCRdb reprocessed the multiplex PCR reads with MiXCR, giving one entry per CDR3 protein. The sample includes around 500,000 distinct CDR3 sequences, around 20% of them seen just once. Sequenced here: peripheral blood mononuclear cells (PBMCs), sampled when the disease was refractory, from a patient treated with antithyroid drugs. The receptors originated from a female donor with Graves disease.

Here the CDR3 DNA reads TGCAGCGTTTCACTTCGCAATCAGCCCCAGCATTTT. Translated: CSVSLRNQPQHF. The chain is built from TRBV29-1 and TRBJ1-5; no definite D call. Germline loops: CDR1 SQVTM, CDR2 ANQGSEA. The CDR3 is made up of 12 amino acids. Between the trimmed V and J ends, which lost 5 bases and 2 bases, there was a span of 7 bases.

About this clonotype itself: A junction end diverges from the germline sequence, so it may reflect a read error. CDR3: CASSQVLGGVSHEQHF. CDR3 in DNA: TGTGCCAGCAGCCAAGTCCTAGGGGGCGTCTCCCACGAGCAGCACTTC. V usage is TRBV3-1 and J usage is TRBJ2-7; TRBD1 matches at 7 bases. The germline V gene has CDR1 LGHDT and CDR2 YNNKEL (reference sequence). The CDR3 spans 16 residues.

This clonotype was recorded many times. The chain couples TRBV29-1 to TRBJ2-2; D is ambiguous. Per the germline V gene, CDR1 is SQVTM and CDR2 is ANQGSEA. The CDR3 is made up of 15 amino acids. V was trimmed by 5 bases and J by 1 base, leaving 14 bases between them. CDR3 sequence (DNA): TGCAGCGTTACTTGCCAGGACCAGAACACCGGGGAGCTGTTTTTT. Translated, it gives CSVTCQDQNTGELFF.

The rearrangement uses TRBV10-3 and TRBJ1-3, with D possibly TRBD1 on 5 matching bases. Germline loops: CDR1 ENHRY, CDR2 SYGVKD. V gave up 9 bases and J gave up 2 bases, with 14 bases separating them. The CDR3 sequence is 14 residues long. CDR3 in amino acids: CAIRTLTAGNTIYF. CDR3 nucleotides: TGTGCCATTCGGACCTTGACAGCTGGAAACACCATATATTTT.

Many counts were recorded for this clonotype. The chain is built from TRBV20-1 and TRBJ1-1, with TRBD1 as a possible D gene (6 bases). Trimming took off 1 base at V and 4 bases at J, with 10 bases between the two ends. This CDR3 contains 13 residues. The germline gives CDR1 DFQATT, CDR2 SNEGSKA (reference sequence). The CDR3 DNA follows: TGCAGTGCTAGAGCCCCGACAGGCACTGAAGCTTTCTTT. Translated: CSARAPTGTEAFF.

The table lists this clonotype with many counts. The V and J genes are TRBV20-1 and TRBJ2-5, with TRBD2 matching over 12 bases. CDR3 length: 16 amino acids. After removal of 1 base from V and 5 bases from J, the junction contained 8 bases not matched to a gene. CDR1 and CDR2 from the germline V gene are DFQATT and SNEGSKA (reference sequence). The CDR3 nucleotides read TGCAGTGCTAGAGGGGAGACTAGCGGGAGTCGTGAGACCCAGTACTTC. Translating it yields CSARGETSGSRETQYF.

This clonotype has ten or more counts. The chain carries TRBV2 and TRBJ1-5; D is possibly TRBD1 (5 bases). V was pared by 7 bases and J by 0 bases, with 10 bases between. The CDR3 runs 14 residues. Germline loops: CDR1 SNHLY, CDR2 FYNNEI. The CDR3 nucleotides are TGTGCCAGCACGGGGGTCTATAGCAATCAGCCCCAGCATTTT. This gives the protein CASTGVYSNQPQHF.

The CDR3 region has the DNA TGTGCCAGCTGTCCGGGACAGGGGACTTCTGGGGCCAACGTCCTGACTTTC. It is translated as CASCPGQGTSGANVLTF. The chain joins TRBV5-4 to TRBJ2-6; 10 bases fit TRBD1. Germline values: CDR1 SGHNT, CDR2 YYREEE (reference sequence). V lost 7 bases and J lost 1; bases outside the gene matches: 8. This CDR3 is built from 17 residues.

At least ten counts were recorded for this clonotype. The chain recombines TRBV28 with TRBJ1-1; D is unresolved. V was shortened by 8 bases and J by 5 bases, with 9 bases between the two germline ends. This CDR3 is 11 amino acids long. In germline, CDR1 is MDHEN, CDR2 SYDVKM. The CDR3 nucleotides read TGTGCCAGCCGCCGAGGTACTGAAGCTTTCTTT. Its protein is CASRRGTEAFF.

This clonotype has ten or more counts. This chain uses TRBV2 with TRBJ2-5; 10 nucleotides match TRBD2. Per the germline V gene, CDR1 is SNHLY and CDR2 is FYNNEI. This CDR3 comprises 15 residues. The V and J ends lost 7 bases and 1 base, in that order; junction bases with no gene match: 6. The CDR3 protein is CASIQAGGPQETQYF. The CDR3 DNA sequence: TGTGCCAGCATACAAGCGGGAGGGCCCCAAGAGACCCAGTACTTC.

This clonotype has ten or more counts. The chain has TRBV11-3 and TRBJ1-1; no definite D call. This CDR3 is 13 amino acids long. Trimming took off 2 bases at V and 3 bases at J, with 7 bases between the two ends. The germline CDR1 and CDR2 sequences are SGHNT and YENEEA. The chain's CDR3 is CASSLRLDTEAFF. The DNA for the CDR3 is TGTGCCAGCAGCTTACGATTGGACACTGAAGCTTTCTTT.

Many counts were recorded for this clonotype. The CDR3, as DNA: TGTGCCAGCAGCTTAGGTAAGGGTGAGGCTTTCTTT. This sequence encodes CASSLGKGEAFF. The chain combines TRBV11-2 with TRBJ1-1; D not certain. This CDR3 has 12 residues. Per germline, CDR1 SGHAT and CDR2 FQNNGV. V was pared by 1 base and J by 11 bases, with 11 bases between.

This clonotype came up many times. The chain employs TRBV20-1 and TRBJ2-2; weak D call: TRBD2 (5 bases). This CDR3 has 12 amino acids. V was trimmed by 5 bases and J by 5 bases, leaving 9 bases between them. Germline values: CDR1 DFQATT, CDR2 SNEGSKA (reference sequence). The CDR3 spells CSAHRETGELFF. As DNA, the CDR3 is TGCAGTGCTCATCGGGAAACCGGGGAGCTGTTTTTT.

The rearrangement links TRBV6-2 or TRBV6-3 to TRBJ2-1, with 9 bases that match TRBD1. The ends lost 5 bases at V and 10 bases at J; junction bases unmatched: 9. Germline CDR1 is MNHEY and CDR2 is SVGEGT. The CDR3 loop spans 14 amino acids. The CDR3 DNA sequence: TGTGCCAGCAGTCTGGGGACAGGGTTCTACGAGCAGTTCTTC. As protein: CASSLGTGFYEQFF.

This clonotype was observed at least ten times. The chain combines TRBV27 with TRBJ1-4; 8 bases are shared with TRBD1. V was clipped by 5 bases and J by 1 base; unmatched bases: 6. The CDR3 runs to 16 residues. CDR1 and CDR2 from the germline V gene are MNHEY and SMNVEV (reference sequence). The CDR3 coding sequence is TGTGCCAGCAGTGGACAGGGCGGAGAAACTAATGAAAAACTGTTTTTT. It translates to CASSGQGGETNEKLFF. The full variable domain, completed using reference TRBV27 and TRBJ1-4, is EAQVTQNPRYLITVTGKKLTVTCSQNMNHEYMSWYRQDPGLGLRQIYYSMNVEVTDKGDVPEGYKVSRKEKRNFPLILESPSPNQTSLYFCASSGQGGETNEKLFFGSGTQLSVL.

There are many counts of this clonotype. The chain has TRBV11-2 and TRBJ2-6; maybe TRBD2 (5 bases). V lost 5 bases, J lost 0 bases, and 17 bases lay in between. This CDR3 has 18 amino acids. Germline CDR1 reads SGHAT; CDR2 reads FQNNGV. The DNA of the CDR3 is TGTGCCAGCAGCCCGGCGCGAGCGGACTTCTCTGGGGCCAACGTCCTGACTTTC. Amino acid sequence: CASSPARADFSGANVLTF.

The chain joins TRBV20-1 to TRBJ2-5, with D perhaps matching TRBD2 (6 bases). The CDR3 is made up of 14 amino acids. Germline lookup yields CDR1 DFQATT and CDR2 SNEGSKA (reference sequence). The V and J ends lost 3 bases and 2 bases respectively, with 13 bases between them. The CDR3 loop is CSASRELSQETQYF. As DNA, the CDR3 is TGCAGTGCTAGCCGGGAGTTAAGTCAAGAGACCCAGTACTTC.

The sample holds many counts of this clonotype. The V call is TRBV3-1, the J call TRBJ1-4; 10 bases fit TRBD1. The CDR3 sequence is 15 residues long. CDR1 is LGHDT and CDR2 is YNNKEL in the germline V gene (reference sequence). V shed 2 bases, J shed 7 bases, and the junction held 4 bases outside the gene matches. The CDR3 DNA follows: TGTGCCAGCAGCCAACTGACAGGGGGCTTTGAAAAACTGTTTTTT. The encoded protein is CASSQLTGGFEKLFF.

Many counts were recorded for this clonotype. The J gene is TRBJ1-1, the V gene TRBV11-3; tentatively, D is TRBD1 (5 bases). Trimming took 3 bases from V and 5 from J, leaving 10 bases between them. Germline V lookup: CDR1 SGHNT, CDR2 YENEEA. This CDR3 comprises 13 residues. Written as DNA, the CDR3 is TGTGCCAGCAGCTTTGGGGAGGGGACTGAAGCTTTCTTT. It is translated as CASSFGEGTEAFF.

V usage is TRBV6-2 or TRBV6-3 and J usage is TRBJ2-3, with D possibly TRBD1 on 5 matching bases. The length of the CDR3 is 12 residues. The germline V gene encodes CDR1 MNHEY and CDR2 SVGEGT. V gave up 6 bases and J gave up 11 bases, with 15 bases separating them. The CDR3, as DNA: TGTGCCAGCAGGGGTCCAAACAGGAGGCAGTATTTT. Its translation: CASRGPNRRQYF.

This clonotype was found many times. The chain is built from TRBV5-1 and TRBJ1-2, with D unclear. The CDR3 sequence is 14 residues long. CDR1 and CDR2 (germline): SGHRS, YFSETQ. V dropped 4 bases and J dropped 8 bases, with 18 bases sitting between them. The CDR3 coding sequence is TGCGCCAGCAGCCCGATTGACGGGTTCGGCGGCTACACCTTC. Translated: CASSPIDGFGGYTF.

The chain combines TRBV30 with TRBJ1-3; D is unresolved. With 3 bases removed from V and 2 bases from J, the gap between germline ends came to 8 bases. The CDR3 sequence is 13 residues long. Looked up from germline, CDR1 is GTSNPN and CDR2 is SVGIG (reference sequence). The CDR3 spells CAWRGIAGNTIYF. The DNA for the CDR3 is TGTGCCTGGAGGGGGATCGCTGGAAACACCATATATTTT.

This clonotype occurred many times. This chain links TRBV7-2 with TRBJ2-7; maybe TRBD1 (6 bases). V lost 2 bases and J lost 6, with 17 bases in between. Germline CDR1 is SGHTA and CDR2 is FQGNSA. The CDR3 extends over 15 amino acids. In nucleotides, the CDR3 is TGTGCCAGCAGCTTAAAAGGGGGACCTCTCTCCGAGCAGTACTTC. It yields the protein CASSLKGGPLSEQYF. Supplemented by reference TRBV7-2 and TRBJ2-7, the full variable domain reads GAGVSQSPSNKVTEKGKDVELRCDPISGHTALYWYRQSLGQGLEFLIYFQGNSAPDKSGLPSDRFSAERTGGSVSTLTIQRTQQEDSAVYLCASSLKGGPLSEQYFGPGTRLTVT.

This clonotype was counted only a few times. This chain joins TRBV6-6 and TRBJ2-7, with D tentatively TRBD1 (6 bases). The V gene's germline CDR1 is MNHNY and CDR2 SVGAGI (reference sequence). Deletions cut 0 bases from V and 8 bases from J, with 11 bases between. This CDR3 spans 13 amino acids. The CDR3 spells CASSYSYREKQYF. The CDR3 DNA reads as TGTGCCAGCAGTTACTCGTACAGGGAAAAGCAGTACTTC.

The chain combines TRBV14 with TRBJ1-5, with 12 bases lining up with TRBD1. The CDR3 contains 15 residues. Trimming removed 3 bases from V and 7 bases from J; junction bases left unmatched: 4. Germline CDR1 reads SGHDN; CDR2 reads FVKESK. The CDR3: CASSQRDRGRQPQHF. In DNA form, the CDR3 reads TGTGCCAGCAGCCAGAGGGACAGGGGGCGCCAGCCCCAGCATTTT.

This rearrangement joins TRBV14 to TRBJ2-7; TRBD1 is a possible D gene (6 bases). V dropped 4 bases and J dropped 3 bases, with 13 bases sitting between them. CDR3 size: 14 residues. Germline V gene data show CDR1 as SGHDN and CDR2 as FVKESK. The CDR3 region is CASSRRGFGYEQYF. In nucleotides, the CDR3 is TGTGCCAGCAGCCGCAGGGGTTTCGGCTACGAGCAGTACTTC.